A single sample gave rise to the 21 T cell receptor beta chains below, sequenced in a study of OX40 agonist ivuxolimab in advanced cancers. The method was immunoSEQ multiplex PCR; TCRdb's version includes in-frame clones alone and lacks a portion of them. The table lists tens of thousands of clones, about 86% of them singletons, with 2.5% to 3.5% in the top ten. Specimen: CD4+ or CD8+ T cells sorted from blood, collected in a trial of the OX40 agonist ivuxolimab. The receptors shown here come from an adult with an advanced solid tumor such as melanoma, head and neck, liver or kidney cancer.

Worth noting for this clone: Different DNA sequences within this sample yield the same CDR3. The V call is TRBV5-1, the J call TRBJ2-3, with 9 bases matching TRBD1. Losses at the gene ends were 0 bases for V and 1 base for J; bases not matched to a gene: 0. The CDR3 is 15 residues long. Germline CDR1 is SGHRS and CDR2 is YFSETQ. The CDR3 coding sequence is TGCGCCAGCAGCTTGGGACAGGGGGGCACAGATACGCAGTATTTT. Translation: CASSLGQGGTDTQYF.

Comments on this clone: This sample also contains other DNA sequences that code for the same CDR3. The chain combines TRBV5-1 with TRBJ2-7; 9 bases align to TRBD2. Trimming cost V 2 bases and J 5 bases; bases outside gene matches: 8. Germline loops: CDR1 SGHRS, CDR2 YFSETQ. CDR3 length equals 15 residues. CDR3 in amino acids: CASSFGLAGGDEQYF. As DNA, the CDR3 is TGCGCCAGCAGCTTCGGACTCGCGGGGGGGGACGAGCAGTACTTC. The whole variable domain, remainder taken from reference TRBV5-1 and TRBJ2-7, is KAGVTQTPRYLIKTRGQQVTLSCSPISGHRSVSWYQQTPGQGLQFLFEYFSETQRNKGNFPGRFSGRQFSNSRSEMNVSTLELGDSALYLCASSFGLAGGDEQYFGPGTRLTVT.

The chain recombines TRBV6-6 with TRBJ2-2, with 7 bases fitting TRBD1. CDR3 length: 16 residues. With V trimmed by 6 bases and J by 0 bases, 7 bases remained unmatched. CDR1 MNHNY and CDR2 SVGAGI come from the germline V gene (reference sequence). CDR3 nucleotide sequence: TGTGCCAGCAGCCCACAGGGGATCGCGAACACCGGGGAGCTGTTTTTT. Residues: CASSPQGIANTGELFF.

The V gene is TRBV14, the J gene TRBJ1-2, with D uncertain. The CDR3 contains 14 residues. The V end lost 3 bases, the J end lost 3 bases, and 11 bases lay between the germline ends. Germline V gene data show CDR1 as SGHDN and CDR2 as FVKESK. The CDR3 DNA is TGTGCCAGCAGCCACCACTCACGGGACTATGGCTACACCTTC. This translates into CASSHHSRDYGYTF.

The chain has TRBV11-2 and TRBJ2-7; no definite D call. Germline V CDR1 and CDR2: SGHAT, FQNNGV. V was clipped by 7 bases and J by 0 bases, with 4 bases between them. This CDR3 region has 11 residues. The CDR3 DNA follows: TGTGCCAGCACCCCCTCCTACGAGCAGTACTTC. Translated: CASTPSYEQYF.

V usage is TRBV5-6 and J usage is TRBJ2-1; D remains ambiguous. V was trimmed by 3 bases and J by 6 bases, leaving 7 bases between them. The CDR3 is 12 amino acids. The germline gives CDR1 SGHDT, CDR2 YYEEEE. The CDR3 DNA reads TGTGCCAGCAGCTCCCCGTTCAATGAGCAGTTCTTC. This sequence encodes CASSSPFNEQFF.

CDR3 sequence reads: CASSAGTVGEQFF. In DNA, the CDR3 is TGTGCCAGTAGTGCGGGAACCGTCGGTGAGCAGTTCTTC. V is TRBV19 and J is TRBJ2-1; perhaps TRBD2 as D (6 bases). The CDR3 loop spans 13 amino acids. V lost 5 bases and J 9 bases, leaving 14 bases between the germline ends. CDR1 LNHDA and CDR2 SQIVND come from the germline V gene (reference sequence).

The rearrangement uses TRBV6-1 and TRBJ1-5; D is ambiguous. The CDR3 spans 14 residues. With 1 base removed from V and 5 bases from J, the gap between germline ends came to 9 bases. CDR1 and CDR2 from the germline V gene are MNHNS and SASEGT. CDR3 nucleotides: TGTGCCAGCAGTGAAGGGTCAGGTTATCAGCCCCAGCATTTT. It yields the protein CASSEGSGYQPQHF.

V gene TRBV5-1 combines with J gene TRBJ2-7; 7 nucleotides match TRBD2. In germline, CDR1 is SGHRS, CDR2 YFSETQ. V was clipped by 3 bases and J by 2 bases; unmatched bases: 5. This CDR3 region has 14 residues. The CDR3 DNA is TGCGCCAGCAGCTGGAGCGGGACCGCCTACGAGCAGTACTTC. It is translated as CASSWSGTAYEQYF.

The chain has TRBV6-1 and TRBJ1-5, with no clear D. The CDR3 has 14 amino acids. The germline V gene encodes CDR1 MNHNS and CDR2 SASEGT. Deletions cut 4 bases from V and 2 bases from J, with 9 bases between. CDR3 nucleotides: TGTGCCAGCAGTGTCCTAGAGGGCAATCAGCCCCAGCATTTT. Amino acids: CASSVLEGNQPQHF.

The chain uses TRBV6-6 and TRBJ2-7; 7 nucleotides agree with TRBD1. The CDR3 is 13 amino acids. J was trimmed by 3 bases and V by 6 bases; bases with no gene match: 5. From germline, CDR1 is MNHNY and CDR2 SVGAGI (reference sequence). The chain's CDR3 is CASSSTGVYEQYF. CDR3 DNA sequence: TGTGCCAGCAGCTCCACAGGGGTCTACGAGCAGTACTTC.

This rearrangement joins TRBV28 to TRBJ2-7, with 7 nucleotides matching TRBD2. This CDR3 is built from 12 residues. Per the germline V gene, CDR1 is MDHEN and CDR2 is SYDVKM. Unmatched junction bases numbered 5, after V lost 6 bases and J lost 6 bases. In DNA, the CDR3 is TGTGCCAGCAGGGGGGGGTCGGGCGAGCAGTACTTC. As protein: CASRGGSGEQYF.

The chain couples TRBV7-8 to TRBJ1-3, with 11 bases fitting TRBD1. The CDR3 extends over 16 amino acids. The trim removed 2 bases at V and 2 bases at J, leaving 2 bases unmatched. Germline V gene lookup returns CDR1 SGHVS and CDR2 FQNEAQ. CDR3 residues: CASSLWGQGAGNTIYF. CDR3 nucleotide sequence: TGTGCCAGCAGCTTATGGGGACAGGGGGCTGGAAACACCATATATTTT.

This chain joins TRBV5-1 and TRBJ1-6; 8 positions agree with TRBD1. The germline gives CDR1 SGHRS, CDR2 YFSETQ. V dropped 4 bases and J dropped 9; count of bases not matched to a gene: 6. This CDR3 contains 14 residues. CDR3 loop: CASSAGTGGSPLHF. CDR3 nucleotides: TGCGCCAGCAGCGCCGGGACAGGCGGTTCACCCCTCCACTTT.

This clone was recorded a few times. This chain links TRBV10-1 with TRBJ1-1, with a tentative D call TRBD1 (5 bases). CDR3 length: 14 residues. V was pared by 5 bases and J by 1 base, with 11 bases between. From germline, CDR1 is WNHNN and CDR2 SYGVQD (reference sequence). The CDR3 loop reads CASSSRQSNTEAFF. CDR3 DNA sequence: TGCGCCAGCAGTTCCCGACAGTCGAACACTGAAGCTTTCTTT.

The V and J genes are TRBV11-2 and TRBJ2-7, with 7 bases that match TRBD1. Trimming cost V 0 bases and J 4 bases; bases outside gene matches: 6. Germline CDR1 SGHAT, CDR2 FQNNGV. The CDR3 runs 15 residues. DNA of the CDR3: TGTGCCAGCAGCTTAGATACGGGACAGTTGTACGAGCAGTACTTC. Protein: CASSLDTGQLYEQYF.

This chain connects TRBV2 to TRBJ2-1; D is possibly TRBD1 or TRBD2 (6 bases each). V was shortened by 4 bases and J by 7 bases, with 17 bases between the two germline ends. The CDR3 is 15 residues long. CDR1 is SNHLY, CDR2 FYNNEI, per germline. Here the CDR3 DNA reads TGTGCCAGCAGTGTGTCGGGGGCGGCGGGAAATGAGCAGTTCTTC. Encoded protein: CASSVSGAAGNEQFF.

CDR3: CASSEWGDRTEQFF. CDR3 sequence (DNA): TGTGCCAGCAGTGAATGGGGGGACAGAACTGAGCAGTTCTTC. The V gene is TRBV25-1, the J gene TRBJ2-1, with a possible D match to TRBD1 (7 bases). The length of the CDR3 is 14 residues. Germline CDR1 MGHDK, CDR2 SYGVNS. The germline V and J ends were trimmed by 1 base and 9 bases, with 13 bases remaining between them.

This clone was counted only a few times. V gene TRBV6-5 combines with J gene TRBJ1-5; D possibly corresponds to TRBD1 (5 bases). Trimming took off 5 bases at V and 4 bases at J, with 9 bases between the two ends. The CDR3 totals 13 residues. CDR1 MNHEY and CDR2 SVGAGI come from the germline V gene. The CDR3 bases are TGTGCCAGCAGTCGGGGCTTAAATCAGCCCCAGCATTTT. Protein sequence: CASSRGLNQPQHF.

Only one count was recorded for this clone. The V and J genes are TRBV7-3 and TRBJ2-1; possibly TRBD2 for D (5 bases). CDR1 is SGHTA and CDR2 is FQGTGA in the germline V gene. The length of the CDR3 is 13 residues. V was pared by 2 bases and J by 9 bases, with 11 bases between. The CDR3 bases are TGTGCCAGCAGCTTAGTAAGCGAGGGTGAGCAGTTCTTC. Translation gives CASSLVSEGEQFF.

This clone was recorded a few times. The V and J genes are TRBV9 and TRBJ2-7; 8 positions agree with TRBD2. With V trimmed by 4 bases and J by 5 bases, 11 bases remained unmatched. The germline gives CDR1 SGDLS, CDR2 YYNGEE. CDR3 length equals 15 residues. The CDR3 protein is CASSSRGTSRHEQYF. The CDR3 DNA is TGTGCCAGCAGCTCAAGAGGGACTAGTCGCCACGAGCAGTACTTC.